This T cell receptor (beta chain) was sequenced during a study of blood T cell repertoires in COVID-19. This CDR3 has 17 amino acids. Between the trimmed V and J ends, which lost 0 bases and 5 bases, there was a span of 19 bases. CDR1 MGHRA and CDR2 YSYEKL come from the germline V gene. The table came from immunoSEQ multiplex PCR; TCRdb's copy has only in-frame clones and leaves some out. The top ten hold roughly 2% of the sample, which has around 70,000 clones, 70% to 85% seen once. This clone turned up a few times. Specimen: peripheral blood. J is TRBJ2-5 and V is TRBV4-1, with TRBD2 as a possible D gene (5 bases). This TCR came from a woman aged 60-75 years with acute or convalescent COVID-19. This CDR3 reads CASSQEPGGSFWETQYF. The CDR3 coding sequence is TGCGCCAGCAGCCAAGAACCCGGAGGTAGCTTTTGGGAGACCCAGTACTTC.